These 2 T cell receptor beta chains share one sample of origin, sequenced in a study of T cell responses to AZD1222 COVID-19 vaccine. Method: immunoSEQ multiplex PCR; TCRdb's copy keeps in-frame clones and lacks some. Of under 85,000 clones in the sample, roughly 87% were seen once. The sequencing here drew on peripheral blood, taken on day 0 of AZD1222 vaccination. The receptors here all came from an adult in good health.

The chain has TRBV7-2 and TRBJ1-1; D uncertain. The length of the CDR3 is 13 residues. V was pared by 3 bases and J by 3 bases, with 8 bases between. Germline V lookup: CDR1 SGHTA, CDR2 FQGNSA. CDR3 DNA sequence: TGTGCCAGCAGCTTTGTCAGCGACACTGAAGCTTTCTTT. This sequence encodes CASSFVSDTEAFF.

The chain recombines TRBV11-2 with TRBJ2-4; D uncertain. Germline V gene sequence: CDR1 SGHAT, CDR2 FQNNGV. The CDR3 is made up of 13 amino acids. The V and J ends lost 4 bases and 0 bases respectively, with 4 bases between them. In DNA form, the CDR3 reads TGTGCCAGCAGCTCAATAGCCAAAAACATTCAGTACTTC. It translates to CASSSIAKNIQYF.